This TCR beta chain was found in a study of shared clonotypes between healthy human individuals. Methods used by the authors: Filtering differed since immunoSEQ provided only junctions, with no quality scores. Here immunoSEQ multiplex PCR was the method, and the copy in TCRdb shows in-frame clones only, minus some. Clone size and the V and J calls come from that table; the DNA yielded D and trimming. Among 760,000 or so clones listed, 96% were seen once. General study findings and limits: Compared with clonotypes that all four donors shared, non-shared clonotypes had lower generation probabilities. In a few donors, about 5% of naive CD4 clonotypes appeared in common. Naive subsets typically showed greater estimated richness than memory subsets.

Selected positively for CCR7 and CD45RO-negative, naive CD8 cells excluded terminally differentiated effector memory CD45RA+ cells. The CDR3 covers 9 residues. CDR1 SGDLS and CDR2 YYNGEE come from the germline V gene. To note about this clone: The antigen is undetermined. One end of the junction fails to match germline, which may point to a read error.

This receptor was taken from a man aged 25-45 years in good health. The source material was naive CD8+ T cells sorted from blood. The chain has TRBV9 and TRBJ1-1; no firm D call. As DNA, the CDR3 is TGCTCACCGGGCACTGCAGCTTTCTTT. Its protein product is CSPGTAAFF.